This T cell receptor (beta chain) was identified during a study of blood T cell repertoires in COVID-19. Study-level background: The origin of the acute and convalescent COVID-19 samples was the United States, Italy and Spain. PBMCs, B-cell-depleted T cells, or T cells were the source of the cDNA or gDNA that made up the material.

J gave up 0 bases and V 2 bases, and 12 bases lay outside the gene matches. Germline V gene sequence: CDR1 MDHEN, CDR2 SYDVKM. This CDR3 has 19 residues. In the original processing: Estimation of nucleated cell counts was performed using reference gene primer amplification. Libraries were prepared by immunoSEQ multiplex PCR; TCRdb keeps only in-frame clonotypes and omits some of them. The V and J calls and clone size come from that table; D and trimming were worked out from the DNA. This table has fewer than 130,000 clones, 69% appearing once. The source material was peripheral blood. The sequence was obtained from a man older than 75 with acute or convalescent COVID-19. The chain employs TRBV28 and TRBJ2-1; 8 bases are shared with TRBD2. The CDR3 region is CASSLREGRRWGSYNEQFF. In DNA, the CDR3 is TGTGCCAGCAGTTTACGGGAGGGCCGGCGTTGGGGCTCCTACAATGAGCAGTTCTTC.